This record looks at one T cell receptor beta chain sequence and its context. Its target is unknown. Other DNA sequences in the same sample also yield this CDR3. 60 Vbeta and 13 Jbeta primers were used in PCR. TCRdb's table, derived via immunoSEQ multiplex PCR, lists solely in-frame clones and lacks some. The data show about 150,000 clones, 70% seen once. These data come from a study of cytomegalovirus exposure and HLA in healthy donors. Across the study: Around 80 million unique TCR sequences came from HLA-typed donors in an early release.

CDR3 size: 12 residues. Germline V gene lookup returns CDR1 SGHRS and CDR2 YFSETQ. Trimming removed 4 bases at V and 4 bases at J, with 9 bases between. Study-wide results and caveats: The number of N-insertions in an Asian-associated ancestry cluster was reportedly below the 666-donor mean in a later analysis. A later analysis associated 16,951 TCR beta sequences with HLA alleles at a 0.05 false discovery rate.

The chain combines TRBV5-1 with TRBJ2-7; possible D gene TRBD2, 6 bases. The clonotype comes from a woman aged 60-75 years in good health and CMV-seropositive. Sequenced sample: PBMCs. The CDR3 reads CASSPRGYEQYF. CDR3 DNA: TGCGCCAGCAGCCCCCGGGGGTACGAGCAGTACTTC.